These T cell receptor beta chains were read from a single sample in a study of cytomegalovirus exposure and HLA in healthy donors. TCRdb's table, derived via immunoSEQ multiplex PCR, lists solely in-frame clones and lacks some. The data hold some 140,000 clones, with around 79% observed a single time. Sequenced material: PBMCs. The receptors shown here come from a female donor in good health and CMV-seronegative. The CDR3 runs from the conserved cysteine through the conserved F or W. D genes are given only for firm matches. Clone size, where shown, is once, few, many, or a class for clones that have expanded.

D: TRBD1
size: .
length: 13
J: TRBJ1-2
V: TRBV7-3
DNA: TGTGCCAGCAGCCCCACATCAGGGGGCGGCTACACCTTC
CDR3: CASSPTSGGGYTF

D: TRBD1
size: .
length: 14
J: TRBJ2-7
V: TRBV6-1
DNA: TGTGCCGGGAAGCGGGACAGGGGCGTCTACGAGCAGTACTTC
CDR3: CAGKRDRGVYEQYF

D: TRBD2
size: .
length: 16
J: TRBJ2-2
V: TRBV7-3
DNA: TGTGCCAGCAGCCTAGCGGCGGCAGTGAACACCGGGGAGCTGTTTTTT
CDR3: CASSLAAAVNTGELFF

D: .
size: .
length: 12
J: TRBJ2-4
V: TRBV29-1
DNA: TGCAGCGTTCGAGGGCGAGAAAACATTCAGTACTTC
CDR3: CSVRGRENIQYF

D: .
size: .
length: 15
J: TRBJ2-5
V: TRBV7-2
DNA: TGTGCCAGCAGCCCCCCAGGGGCCAGGCAAGAGACCCAGTACTTC
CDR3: CASSPPGARQETQYF

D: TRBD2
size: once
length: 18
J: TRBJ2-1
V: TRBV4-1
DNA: TGCGCCAGCAGCCAGGCCGTAACTAGCGGGGGGGCTCGCAATGAGCAGTTCTTC
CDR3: CASSQAVTSGGARNEQFF

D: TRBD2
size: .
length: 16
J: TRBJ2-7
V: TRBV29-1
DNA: TGCAGCGTTGTGTCCCCCGCGGGACTACTTATTTACGAGCAGTACTTC
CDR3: CSVVSPAGLLIYEQYF

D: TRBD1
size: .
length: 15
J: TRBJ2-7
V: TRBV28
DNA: TGTGCCAGCTGTGTACAGGGGACAGGGCTCTACGAGCAGTACTTC
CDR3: CASCVQGTGLYEQYF

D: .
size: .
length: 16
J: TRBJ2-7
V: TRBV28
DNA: TGTGCCAGCAGAACTGGAAGGGGTCGCGTAGTGTACGAGCAGTACTTC
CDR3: CASRTGRGRVVYEQYF

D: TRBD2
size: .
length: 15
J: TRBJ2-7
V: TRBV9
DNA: TGTGCCAGCAGCCCACGACTAGCGGTTACCTACGAGCAGTACTTC
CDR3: CASSPRLAVTYEQYF

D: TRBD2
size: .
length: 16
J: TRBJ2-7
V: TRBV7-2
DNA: TGTGCCAGCAGCTCGGGGGGACTTCTAACCTCCTACGAGCAGTACTTC
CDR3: CASSSGGLLTSYEQYF

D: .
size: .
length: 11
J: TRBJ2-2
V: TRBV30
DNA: TGTGCCTTTCCGGTCACCGGGGAGCTGTTTTTT
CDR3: CAFPVTGELFF

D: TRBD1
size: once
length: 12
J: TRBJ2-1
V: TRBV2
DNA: TGTGCCAGCGGGACAGGGGTAAATGAGCAGTTCTTC
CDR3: CASGTGVNEQFF

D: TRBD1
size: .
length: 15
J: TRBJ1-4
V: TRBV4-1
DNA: TGCGCCAGCAGCCCCCCCGGGACAGTAAATGAAAAACTGTTTTTT
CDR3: CASSPPGTVNEKLFF

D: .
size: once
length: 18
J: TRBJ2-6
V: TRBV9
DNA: TGTGCCAGCAGCGTAGGGGTGGCGGGGGCCTCTGGGGCCAACGTCCTGACTTTC
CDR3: CASSVGVAGASGANVLTF

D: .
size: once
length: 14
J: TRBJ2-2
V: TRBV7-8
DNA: TGTGCCAGCAGCTTGGCAGGGTTATTAGGGGAGCTGTTTTTT
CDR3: CASSLAGLLGELFF

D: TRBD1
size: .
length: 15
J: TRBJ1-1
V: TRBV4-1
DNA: TGCGCCAGCAGCCCGTTTTACAGGGGAAACACTGAAGCTTTCTTT
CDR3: CASSPFYRGNTEAFF